These 31 T cell receptor beta chains were sequenced from one sample in a study of T cells in Graves' hyperthyroidism and ophthalmopathy. What was amplified from RNA transcripts were TCR beta CDR3 regions. The TCR CDR3 first-round RT-PCR relied on the HTBI primer set. One entry per CDR3 protein, called by TCRdb with MiXCR from the multiplex PCR reads. Of a few hundred thousand distinct CDR3 sequences listed, roughly 15% are singletons. The sample consisted of blood. These receptors came from a woman aged 45-65 years with Graves' hyperthyroidism that later progressed to Graves' ophthalmopathy.

This clonotype was detected only once. Since a much larger clone is just one base distant, this may be a read error. V usage is TRBV20-1 and J usage is TRBJ1-1; TRBD1 matches 7 bases. The CDR3 has 13 residues. Trimming took 6 bases from V and 1 from J; bases not matched to a gene: 5. The germline V gene has CDR1 DFQATT and CDR2 SNEGSKA (reference sequence). The CDR3 bases are TGCAGTGCCCTCCGGGACAGGAACACTGAAGCTTTCTTT. It translates to CSALRDRNTEAFF.

The V gene is TRBV5-4, the J gene TRBJ1-6; D uncertain. The germline gives CDR1 SGHNT, CDR2 YYREEE (reference sequence). V gave up 4 bases and J gave up 9 bases, with 17 bases separating them. The CDR3 is made up of 15 amino acids. In nucleotides, the CDR3 is TGTGCCAGCAGCCCCGGACCAATCGACGGTTCACCCCTCCACTTT. This codes for CASSPGPIDGSPLHF. Full variable domain (outside the CDR3, taken from reference TRBV5-4 and TRBJ1-6): ETGVTQSPTHLIKTRGQQVTLRCSSQSGHNTVSWYQQALGQGPQFIFQYYREEENGRGNFPPRFSGLQFPNYSSELNVNALELDDSALYLCASSPGPIDGSPLHFGNGTRLTVT.

This clonotype showed up just a few times. The chain uses TRBV4-2 and TRBJ2-2, with 10 bases identical to TRBD1. This CDR3 is 16 amino acids long. Germline V gives CDR1 LGHNA, CDR2 YNFKEQ. The trim removed 4 bases at V and 3 bases at J, leaving 5 bases unmatched. This chain's CDR3 is CASSRLGQGDTGELFF. The CDR3, as DNA: TGTGCCAGCAGCCGTTTAGGACAGGGGGACACCGGGGAGCTGTTTTTT.

There are many counts of this clonotype. The chain combines TRBV28 with TRBJ1-3; no clear D. Germline values: CDR1 MDHEN, CDR2 SYDVKM. V dropped 8 bases and J dropped 2 bases, with 10 bases sitting between them. The CDR3 spans 13 residues. CDR3 residues: CASRGRAGNTIYF. The CDR3 DNA follows: TGTGCCAGCCGGGGAAGGGCTGGAAACACCATATATTTT.

In its sample, this clonotype was seen a few times. The genes are TRBV30 and TRBJ1-5; D gene uncertain. Germline V gene sequence: CDR1 GTSNPN, CDR2 SVGIG (reference sequence). The CDR3 contains 11 residues. Trimming took 5 bases from V and 11 from J, leaving 13 bases between them. The CDR3 DNA follows: TGTGCCTGGGCCGACGGCACGTCCCAGCATTTT. It translates to CAWADGTSQHF.

This clonotype was seen only a few times. The chain is built from TRBV9 and TRBJ2-1; TRBD2 might be the D (6 bases). The germline CDR1 and CDR2 sequences are SGDLS and YYNGEE. The germline V and J ends were trimmed by 3 bases and 9 bases, with 19 bases remaining between them. The length of the CDR3 is 15 residues. In DNA form, the CDR3 reads TGTGCCAGCAGCGGGGAGGTAACCTCGAAGGGTGAGCAGTTCTTC. Translated, it gives CASSGEVTSKGEQFF.

Turning to this clonotype: This clone may be a read error of a much larger clone one base away. The V call is TRBV7-9, the J call TRBJ2-3; possible D gene TRBD1, 6 bases. This CDR3 spans 15 amino acids. CDR1 and CDR2 from the germline V gene are SEHNR and FQNEAQ (reference sequence). CDR3 amino acids: CANSSRDTTTDTQYF. The CDR3 bases are TGTGCCAACAGCTCCCGGGACACCACGACAGATACGCAGTATTTT.

For this clonotype: Given a much more abundant clone one base away, this may be a read error. This chain links TRBV11-1 with TRBJ2-2, with no clear D. Per germline, CDR1 SGHAT and CDR2 FQDESV (reference sequence). This CDR3 is built from 15 residues. Here the CDR3 DNA reads TGTGTCAGCACACCCCGGCACATGAACACCGGGGAGCTGTTTTTT. It encodes CVSTPRHMNTGELFF. Full variable domain (outside the CDR3, taken from reference TRBV11-1 and TRBJ2-2): EAEVAQSPRYKITEKSQAVAFWCDPISGHATLYWYRQILGQGPELLVQFQDESVVDDSQLPKDRFSAERLKGVDSTLKIQPAELGDSAMYLCVSTPRHMNTGELFFGEGSRLTVL.

This clonotype showed up many times. This chain uses TRBV11-3 with TRBJ2-5; D may be TRBD2 (6 bases). The length of the CDR3 is 16 residues. Germline CDR1 is SGHNT and CDR2 is YENEEA. Trimming removed 4 bases at V and 1 base at J, with 16 bases between. The CDR3 DNA is TGTGCCAGCAGCTCCGGTAATCAGGGACTCCAAGAGACCCAGTACTTC. Its translation: CASSSGNQGLQETQYF.

This clonotype was seen at least ten times. One junction end does not reproduce the germline sequence, and a read error may be involved. This chain uses TRBV24-1 with TRBJ2-3; D is possibly TRBD2 (5 bases). The CDR3 consists of 15 residues. Germline loops: CDR1 KGHDR, CDR2 SFDVKD. CDR3 sequence: CATCCRAGDTNTQYF. The CDR3 DNA follows: TGTGCCACCTGTTGCCGGGCGGGCGACACAAATACGCAGTATTTT.

This clonotype was counted many times. The chain recombines TRBV11-3 with TRBJ2-2; 13 nucleotides align to TRBD2. Germline assignment: CDR1 SGHNT and CDR2 YENEEA. The ends lost 5 bases at V and 6 bases at J; junction bases unmatched: 15. This CDR3 is built from 19 residues. CDR3: CASSPGLAGPERLAGELFF. In nucleotides, the CDR3 is TGTGCCAGCAGCCCGGGACTAGCGGGACCTGAACGTCTCGCCGGGGAGCTGTTTTTT.

This clonotype was seen many times. This rearrangement joins TRBV6-1 to TRBJ2-7; no definite D call. Germline-derived CDR1 and CDR2 are MNHNS and SASEGT. Trimming took 4 bases from V and 3 from J, leaving 16 bases between them. This CDR3 comprises 15 residues. As DNA, the CDR3 is TGTGCCAGCAGTGGAGAACAGCTCAGTCGCTACGAGCAGTACTTC. This codes for CASSGEQLSRYEQYF.

The V call is TRBV11-2, the J call TRBJ1-1; the D is unclear. Trimming left V 5 bases short and J 5 bases short, with 9 bases between. CDR1 is SGHAT and CDR2 is FQNNGV in the germline V gene. This CDR3 is built from 12 residues. CDR3 sequence: CASSPMGTEAFF. DNA for the CDR3: TGTGCCAGCAGCCCAATGGGGACTGAAGCTTTCTTT. The entire variable domain, with the rest obtained from reference TRBV11-2 and TRBJ1-1, is as follows: EAGVAQSPRYKIIEKRQSVAFWCNPISGHATLYWYQQILGQGPKLLIQFQNNGVVDDSQLPKDRFSAERLKGVDSTLKIQPAKLEDSAVYLCASSPMGTEAFFGQGTRLTVV.

This clonotype was detected ten times or more. The chain is built from TRBV12-3 or TRBV12-4 and TRBJ1-2; TRBD1 matches 8 bases. The CDR3 consists of 15 residues. V lost 7 bases, J lost 6 bases, and 13 bases stayed unmatched. The CDR3 DNA reads TGTGCCAGCAACGCCGGACAGGGAATAACTAATGGCTACACCTTC. It specifies CASNAGQGITNGYTF.

This clonotype occurred many times. The chain carries TRBV6-1 and TRBJ2-6, with TRBD2 matching 14 bases. J gave up 2 bases and V 7 bases, and 4 bases lay outside the gene matches. Germline CDR1 reads MNHNS; CDR2 reads SASEGT. This CDR3 has 17 residues. The CDR3 region is CASTGLAGGAGANVLTF. The CDR3, as DNA: TGTGCCAGCACCGGACTAGCGGGAGGCGCTGGGGCCAACGTCCTGACTTTC.

This clonotype was observed a handful of times. The CDR3 region has the DNA TGTGCCAGCAGGGAGGGTACGGCGTCTTACGAGCAGTACTTC. Its translation is CASREGTASYEQYF. The V gene is TRBV6-1, the J gene TRBJ2-7; a weak D match, TRBD2 (6 bases). Trimming pared 6 bases from V and 4 bases from J, leaving 16 bases between. The CDR3 totals 14 residues. Germline V gene lookup returns CDR1 MNHNS and CDR2 SASEGT.

In its sample, this clonotype was seen many times. The chain joins TRBV27 to TRBJ2-5, with 8 positions matching TRBD1. Trimming at V came to 1 base and at J to 3 bases, leaving 1 base not matched to a gene. Germline lookup yields CDR1 MNHEY and CDR2 SMNVEV (reference sequence). This CDR3 is 14 amino acids long. The CDR3 here is CASSLLTGEETQYF. Here the CDR3 DNA reads TGTGCCAGCAGTTTATTGACAGGGGAAGAGACCCAGTACTTC.

This clonotype was found many times. This chain connects TRBV29-1 to TRBJ1-2; D is perhaps TRBD1 (5 bases). Trimming shortened V by 1 base and J by 4 bases, and 10 bases separated the two germline ends. The CDR3 sequence is 13 residues long. Germline V lookup: CDR1 SQVTM, CDR2 ANQGSEA. The CDR3 DNA reads as TGCAGCGTTGAAGGCCCGGGGGGCTATGGCTACACCTTC. Protein product: CSVEGPGGYGYTF.

Many counts were recorded for this clonotype. The chain links TRBV2 to TRBJ2-2, with D possibly TRBD1 on 5 matching bases. The CDR3 contains 12 residues. The germline V and J ends were trimmed by 3 bases and 10 bases, with 9 bases remaining between them. The V gene's germline CDR1 is SNHLY and CDR2 FYNNEI. CDR3 loop: CASSDWGVELFF. In nucleotides, the CDR3 is TGTGCCAGCAGTGACTGGGGCGTGGAGCTGTTTTTT.

This chain joins TRBV28 and TRBJ2-7; 8 positions match TRBD1. V dropped 2 bases and J dropped 5; count of bases not matched to a gene: 8. The CDR3 totals 15 residues. Germline values: CDR1 MDHEN, CDR2 SYDVKM. The CDR3 region is CASSLRGQGGDEQYF. The DNA of the CDR3 is TGTGCCAGCAGTTTACGCGGACAGGGCGGGGACGAGCAGTACTTC. Drawing the rest from reference TRBV28 and TRBJ2-7, the complete variable domain is DVKVTQSSRYLVKRTGEKVFLECVQDMDHENMFWYRQDPGLGLRLIYFSYDVKMKEKGDIPEGYSVSREKKERFSLILESASTNQTSMYLCASSLRGQGGDEQYFGPGTRLTVT.

This clonotype was seen many times. CDR3 residues: CASSYTGWDRELGELFF. The CDR3 nucleotides read TGTGCCAGCAGTTACACCGGTTGGGACAGGGAATTGGGGGAGCTGTTTTTT. This sequence joins TRBV6-5 and TRBJ2-2, with 9 bases fitting TRBD1. CDR3 length: 17 residues. Germline-derived CDR1 and CDR2 are MNHEY and SVGAGI. After removal of 2 bases from V and 8 bases from J, the junction contained 12 bases not matched to a gene.

The sample holds one count of this clonotype. One base away lies a much larger clone, so this may be a sequencing read error. Lacking the conserved final phenylalanine or tryptophan, this CDR3 likely reflects a read error. The rearrangement links TRBV28 to TRBJ2-6; 10 bases fit TRBD2. Looked up from germline, CDR1 is MDHEN and CDR2 is SYDVKM. The CDR3 runs 18 residues. The ends lost 3 bases at V and 4 bases at J; junction bases unmatched: 9. For the CDR3, the DNA is TGTGCCAGCAGTTTCCTAGCGGGAGTTCGGTCCGGGGCCAACGTCCTGACTCTC. Its protein is CASSFLAGVRSGANVLTL.

This clonotype showed up many times. The chain couples TRBV3-1 to TRBJ2-5; D might be TRBD1 (7 bases). Germline CDR1 LGHDT, CDR2 YNNKEL (reference sequence). This CDR3 spans 16 amino acids. Trimming shortened V by 4 bases and J by 4 bases, and 19 bases separated the two germline ends. CDR3 loop: CASSRPIGRGAETQYF. The CDR3 DNA sequence: TGTGCCAGCAGCCGCCCAATAGGCAGGGGGGCAGAGACCCAGTACTTC.

The V call is TRBV19, the J call TRBJ2-2; 9 nucleotides line up with TRBD1. CDR3 length equals 14 residues. V was pared by 5 bases and J by 6 bases, with 4 bases of the junction left unmatched. CDR1 and CDR2 from the germline V gene are LNHDA and SQIVND (reference sequence). The CDR3 DNA sequence: TGTGCCAGTAGTGTTGGACAGGGGCCCGGGGAGCTGTTTTTT. Translation: CASSVGQGPGELFF. The variable domain in full, with the rest retrieved from reference TRBV19 and TRBJ2-2, is DGGITQSPKYLFRKEGQNVTLSCEQNLNHDAMYWYRQDPGQGLRLIYYSQIVNDFQKGDIAEGYSVSREKKESFPLTVTSAQKNPTAFYLCASSVGQGPGELFFGEGSRLTVL.

This clonotype was picked up a small number of times. The rearrangement links TRBV6-1 to TRBJ2-5; no definite D call. This CDR3 is 13 amino acids long. Germline values: CDR1 MNHNS, CDR2 SASEGT. Between the trimmed V and J ends, which lost 6 bases and 4 bases, there was a span of 12 bases. DNA for the CDR3: TGTGCCAGCAGCGATGACTCGGGAGAGACCCAGTACTTC. Residues: CASSDDSGETQYF.

This clonotype was detected ten times or more. V and J are TRBV2 and TRBJ2-3; no reliable D call. There are 13 residues in the CDR3. V lost 6 bases to trimming and J lost 2 bases, with 9 bases between them. Germline loops: CDR1 SNHLY, CDR2 FYNNEI. CDR3 residues: CASSPPPTDTQYF. In DNA, the CDR3 is TGTGCCAGCAGCCCCCCCCCCACAGATACGCAGTATTTT. The full variable domain, in which reference TRBV2 and TRBJ2-3 provide the parts outside the CDR3, is EPEVTQTPSHQVTQMGQEVILRCVPISNHLYFYWYRQILGQKVEFLVSFYNNEISEKSEIFDDQFSVERPDGSNFTLKIRSTKLEDSAMYFCASSPPPTDTQYFGPGTRLTVL.

This clonotype occurred many times. The V call is TRBV5-1, the J call TRBJ2-1; 8 nucleotides match TRBD1. Looked up from germline, CDR1 is SGHRS and CDR2 is YFSETQ. Trimming at V came to 3 bases and at J to 0 bases, leaving 2 bases not matched to a gene. The CDR3 covers 15 residues. The CDR3 sequence: CASSSGGNSYNEQFF. In nucleotides, the CDR3 is TGCGCCAGCAGCTCAGGGGGCAACTCCTACAATGAGCAGTTCTTC.

The chain is built from TRBV7-9 and TRBJ2-2; TRBD2 matches 11 bases. The V and J ends lost 6 bases and 6 bases, in that order; junction bases with no gene match: 15. The CDR3 is made up of 18 amino acids. CDR1 is SEHNR, CDR2 FQNEAQ, per germline (reference sequence). CDR3 sequence (DNA): TGTGCCAGCAGACCGACCTTTACTAGCGGGAGAGGGGCCGGGGAGCTGTTTTTT. It translates to CASRPTFTSGRGAGELFF.

Ten or more counts support this clonotype. This chain joins TRBV28 and TRBJ2-7; no definite D call. Trimming took 2 bases from V and 5 from J, leaving 10 bases between them. This CDR3 spans 13 amino acids. Germline CDR1 MDHEN, CDR2 SYDVKM. The CDR3 spells CASSLTAFNEQYF. The CDR3 DNA sequence: TGTGCCAGCAGTTTAACTGCTTTTAACGAGCAGTACTTC.

The chain links TRBV24-1 to TRBJ1-2, with D possibly TRBD1 on 5 matching bases. V lost 9 bases to trimming and J lost 3 bases, with 10 bases between them. This CDR3 has 12 amino acids. From germline, CDR1 is KGHDR and CDR2 SFDVKD. Here the CDR3 DNA reads TGTGCCACCGGGGACCTATACTATGGCTACACCTTC. Encoded protein: CATGDLYYGYTF.

This clonotype was detected ten times or more. The V call is TRBV6-1, the J call TRBJ2-7; D is possibly TRBD1 (5 bases). CDR3 size: 13 residues. The germline V gene has CDR1 MNHNS and CDR2 SASEGT. The germline V and J ends were trimmed by 5 bases and 3 bases, with 11 bases remaining between them. CDR3 protein: CASSLRQNYEQYF. CDR3 coding DNA: TGTGCCAGCAGTCTACGACAGAACTACGAGCAGTACTTC.